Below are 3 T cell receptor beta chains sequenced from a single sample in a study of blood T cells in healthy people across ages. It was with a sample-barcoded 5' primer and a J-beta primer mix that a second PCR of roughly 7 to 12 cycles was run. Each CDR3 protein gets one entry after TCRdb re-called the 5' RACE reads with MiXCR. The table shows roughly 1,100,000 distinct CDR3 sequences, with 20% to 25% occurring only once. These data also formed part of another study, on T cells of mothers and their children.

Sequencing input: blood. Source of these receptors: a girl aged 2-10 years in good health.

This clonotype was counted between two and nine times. The CDR3 DNA reads as TGTGCCAGCAAGCAGGGGCGAATCCAAGAGACCCAGTACTTC. Translated: CASKQGRIQETQYF. The V and J genes are TRBV6-5 and TRBJ2-5, with D possibly TRBD1 on 6 matching bases. This CDR3 is 14 amino acids long. Trimming left V 7 bases short and J 1 base short, with 13 bases between. CDR1 and CDR2 from the germline V gene are MNHEY and SVGAGI.

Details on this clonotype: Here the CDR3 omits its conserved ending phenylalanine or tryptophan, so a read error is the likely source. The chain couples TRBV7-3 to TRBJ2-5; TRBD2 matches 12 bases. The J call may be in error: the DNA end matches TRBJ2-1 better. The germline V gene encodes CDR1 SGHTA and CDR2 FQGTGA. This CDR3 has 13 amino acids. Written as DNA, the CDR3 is TGTGCCAGCAGCTTGACTAGCGGGGGTGAGCAGTTCCTC. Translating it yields CASSLTSGGEQFL.

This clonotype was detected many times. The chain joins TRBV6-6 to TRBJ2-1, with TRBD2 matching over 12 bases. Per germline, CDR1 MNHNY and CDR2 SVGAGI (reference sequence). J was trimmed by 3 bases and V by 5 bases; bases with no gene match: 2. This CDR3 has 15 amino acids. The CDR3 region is CASSRLAGVYNEQFF. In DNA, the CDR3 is TGTGCCAGCAGTCGACTAGCGGGGGTCTACAATGAGCAGTTCTTC.